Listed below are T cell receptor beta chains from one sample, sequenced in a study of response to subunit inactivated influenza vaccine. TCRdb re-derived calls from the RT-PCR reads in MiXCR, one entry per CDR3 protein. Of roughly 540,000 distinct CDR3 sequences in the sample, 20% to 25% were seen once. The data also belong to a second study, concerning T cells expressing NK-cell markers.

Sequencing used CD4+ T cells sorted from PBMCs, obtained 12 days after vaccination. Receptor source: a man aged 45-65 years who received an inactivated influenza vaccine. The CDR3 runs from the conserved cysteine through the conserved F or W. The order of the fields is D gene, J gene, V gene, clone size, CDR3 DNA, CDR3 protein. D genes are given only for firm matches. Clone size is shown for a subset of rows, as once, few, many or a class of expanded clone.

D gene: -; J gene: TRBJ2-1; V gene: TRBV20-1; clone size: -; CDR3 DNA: TGCAGTGCTAGTAGAGGGAGCTACTACAATGAGCAGTTCTTC; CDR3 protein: CSASRGSYYNEQFF
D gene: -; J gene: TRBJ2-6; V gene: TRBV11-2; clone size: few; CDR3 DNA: TGTGCCAGCAGCCGAACCCCGGGAACCCATGGGGCCAACGTCCTGACTTTC; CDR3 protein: CASSRTPGTHGANVLTF
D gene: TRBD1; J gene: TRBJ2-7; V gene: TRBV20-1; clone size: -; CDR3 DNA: TGCAGTGCTAGATCCCTGGACAGGGGCGGTTCCTACGAGCAGTACTTC; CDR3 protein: CSARSLDRGGSYEQYF
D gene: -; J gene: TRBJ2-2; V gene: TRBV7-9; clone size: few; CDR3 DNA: TGTGCCAGCACCCCATACTTACAGGATATTGGGCTGTTTTTT; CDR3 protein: CASTPYLQDIGLFF
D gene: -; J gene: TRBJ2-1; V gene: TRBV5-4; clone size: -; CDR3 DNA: TGTGCCAGCAGCACCGAGGACGGATACAATGAGCAGTTCTTC; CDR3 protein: CASSTEDGYNEQFF
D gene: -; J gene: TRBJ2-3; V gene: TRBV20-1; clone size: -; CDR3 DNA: TGCAGTGCTAGAGGGACTGGTGCATACACAGATACGCAGTATTTT; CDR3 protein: CSARGTGAYTDTQYF
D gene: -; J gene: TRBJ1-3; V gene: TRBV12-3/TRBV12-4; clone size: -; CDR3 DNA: TGTGCCAGCAATACAGGATACTCTGGAAACACCATATATTTT; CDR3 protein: CASNTGYSGNTIYF
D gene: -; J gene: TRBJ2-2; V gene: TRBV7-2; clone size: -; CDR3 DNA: TGTGCCAGCAGCTTCAACTGGAACACCGGGGAGCTGTTTTTT; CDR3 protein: CASSFNWNTGELFF
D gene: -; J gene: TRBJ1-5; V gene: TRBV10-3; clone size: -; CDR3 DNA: TGTGCCATCAGTGGGGGCTCCGGGGACCAGCCCCAGCATTTT; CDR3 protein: CAISGGSGDQPQHF
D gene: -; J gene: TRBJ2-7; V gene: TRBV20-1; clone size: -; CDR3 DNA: TGCAGTGCTAGGCCTAGCGTGAGGGTCCACGAGCAGTACTTC; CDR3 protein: CSARPSVRVHEQYF
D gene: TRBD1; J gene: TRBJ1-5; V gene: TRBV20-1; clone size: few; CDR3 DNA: TGCAGTGCGCTTACAGGGGGCGGGAGCAATCAGCCCCAGCATTTT; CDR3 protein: CSALTGGGSNQPQHF
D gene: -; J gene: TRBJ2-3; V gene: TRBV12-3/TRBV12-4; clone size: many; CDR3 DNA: TGTGCCAGCAGTTCTCGGGACAGCACAGATACGCAGTATTTT; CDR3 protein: CASSSRDSTDTQYF
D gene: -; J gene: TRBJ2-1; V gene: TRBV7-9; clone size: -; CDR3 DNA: TGTGCCAGCAGCTTAGCGGGACACCTCCCCTCCTACAATGAGCAGTTCTTC; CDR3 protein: CASSLAGHLPSYNEQFF
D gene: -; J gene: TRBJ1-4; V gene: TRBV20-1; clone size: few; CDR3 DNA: TGCAGTGCCCACCCCAATGAAAAACTGTTTTTT; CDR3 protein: CSAHPNEKLFF
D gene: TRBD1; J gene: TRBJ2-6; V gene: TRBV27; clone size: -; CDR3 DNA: TGTGCCAGCAGAGGACCTAAAAGACAGGGAAACTCTGGGGCCAACGTCCTGACTTTC; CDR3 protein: CASRGPKRQGNSGANVLTF
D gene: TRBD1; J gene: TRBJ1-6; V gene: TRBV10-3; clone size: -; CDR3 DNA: TGTGCCATCAGACCGACAGGGGACGACTCACCCCTCCACTTT; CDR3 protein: CAIRPTGDDSPLHF
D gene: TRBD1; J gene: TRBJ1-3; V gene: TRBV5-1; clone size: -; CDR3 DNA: TGCGCCAGCAGCTTAAACGGACAGGTTGGAAACACCATATATTTT; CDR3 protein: CASSLNGQVGNTIYF
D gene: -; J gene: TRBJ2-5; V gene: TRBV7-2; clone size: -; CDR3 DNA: TGTGCCAGCAGCCGCCTCGGATTCTCGGAGACCCAGTACTTC; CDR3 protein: CASSRLGFSETQYF
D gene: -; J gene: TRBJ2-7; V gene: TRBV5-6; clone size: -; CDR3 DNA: TGTGCCAGCAGCTCCGGACAAGGGTCCAACGAGCAGTACTTC; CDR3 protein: CASSSGQGSNEQYF
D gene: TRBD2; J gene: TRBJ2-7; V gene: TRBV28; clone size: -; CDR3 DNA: TGTGCCAGCGAAACTAGCGGGGGATCCTACGAGCAGTACTTC; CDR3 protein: CASETSGGSYEQYF
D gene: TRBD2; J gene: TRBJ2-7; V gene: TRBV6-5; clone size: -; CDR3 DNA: TGTGCCAGCAGTTCACCTTGGGGGCGGGAGGGAAGATCCTACGAGCAGTACTTC; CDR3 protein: CASSSPWGREGRSYEQYF
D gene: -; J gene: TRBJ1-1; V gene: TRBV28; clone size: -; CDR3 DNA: TGTGCCAGCTCACCGAGGGTAGTGGGTGAAGCTTTCTTT; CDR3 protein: CASSPRVVGEAFF
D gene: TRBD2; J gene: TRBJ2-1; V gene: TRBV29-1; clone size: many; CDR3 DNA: TGCAGCGTGAGGGGAGGGAATGAGCAGTTCTTC; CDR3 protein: CSVRGGNEQFF
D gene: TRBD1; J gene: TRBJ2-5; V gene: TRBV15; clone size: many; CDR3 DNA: TGTGCCACTAGGAAGGGGGCCCAAGAGACCCAGTACTTC; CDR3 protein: CATRKGAQETQYF
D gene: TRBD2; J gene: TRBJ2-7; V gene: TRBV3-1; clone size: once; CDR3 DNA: TGTGCCAGCAGCCAAGGAAACGGACTAGCATCCTACGAGCAGTACTTC; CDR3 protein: CASSQGNGLASYEQYF
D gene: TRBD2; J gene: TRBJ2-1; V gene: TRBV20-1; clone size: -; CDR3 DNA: TGCAGTGCTAGTGGTGGGACTAGCGGAAGCTACAATGAGCAGTTCTTC; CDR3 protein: CSASGGTSGSYNEQFF
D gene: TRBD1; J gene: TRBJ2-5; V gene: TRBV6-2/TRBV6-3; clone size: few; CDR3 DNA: TGTGCCAGCAGTTACCAGGGGGCAGGAAGAGAGACCCAGTACTTC; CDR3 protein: CASSYQGAGRETQYF
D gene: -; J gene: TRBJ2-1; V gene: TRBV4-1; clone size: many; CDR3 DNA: TGCGCCAGCAGCCCCTCCCTATTGGCCCGGCGGAAGGCGTACAATGAGCAGTTCTTC; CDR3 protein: CASSPSLLARRKAYNEQFF
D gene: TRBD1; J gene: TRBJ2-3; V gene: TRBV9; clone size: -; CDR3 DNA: TGTGCCAGCAGCCTTAGCTCAGGGGGCCCAGATACGCAGTATTTT; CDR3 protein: CASSLSSGGPDTQYF
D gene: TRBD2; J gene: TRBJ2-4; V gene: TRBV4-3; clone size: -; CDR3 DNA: TGCGCCAGCAGCCAAGTAGCGGGGGGGCTGTACATTCAGTACTTC; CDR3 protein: CASSQVAGGLYIQYF
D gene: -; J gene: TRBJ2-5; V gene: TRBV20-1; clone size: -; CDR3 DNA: TGCAGTGCCGCCAGTAGGGGGGGGGCAGGGGAGACCCAGTACTTC; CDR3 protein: CSAASRGGAGETQYF
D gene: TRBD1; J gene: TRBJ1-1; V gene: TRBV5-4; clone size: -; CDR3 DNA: TGTGCCAGCAGCCAGGGACAGGGAAGGGCTGAAGCTTTCTTT; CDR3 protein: CASSQGQGRAEAFF
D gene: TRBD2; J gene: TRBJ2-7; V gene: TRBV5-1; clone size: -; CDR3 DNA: TGCGCCAGCAGCTTGTCAGTTGCGGGGGATTACGAGCAGTACTTC; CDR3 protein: CASSLSVAGDYEQYF
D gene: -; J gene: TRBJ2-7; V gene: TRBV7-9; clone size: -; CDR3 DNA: TGTGCCAGCAGCTTGGGTGCGAGAAGTGGTTCCTACGAGCAGTACTTC; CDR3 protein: CASSLGARSGSYEQYF
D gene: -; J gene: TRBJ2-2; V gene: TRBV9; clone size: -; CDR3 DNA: TGTGCCAGCAGCGTACGCGGGCTAGCAGGCACCGGGGAGCTGTTTTTT; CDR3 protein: CASSVRGLAGTGELFF
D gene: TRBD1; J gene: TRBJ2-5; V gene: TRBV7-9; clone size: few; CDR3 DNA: TGTGCCAGCAGCTCCTGGACAGGGTCGGACCAAGAGACCCAGTACTTC; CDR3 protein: CASSSWTGSDQETQYF
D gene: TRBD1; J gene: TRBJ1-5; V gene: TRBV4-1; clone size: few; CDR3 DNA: TGCGCCAGCAGCCAAGAGGGGGGTGGACAGGGAAGGCAGCCCCAGCATTTT; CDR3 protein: CASSQEGGGQGRQPQHF
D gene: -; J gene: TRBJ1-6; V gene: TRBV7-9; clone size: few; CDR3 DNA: TGTGCCAGCAGCTTAGAGGCGATTTCCCAATCACCCCTCCACTTT; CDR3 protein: CASSLEAISQSPLHF
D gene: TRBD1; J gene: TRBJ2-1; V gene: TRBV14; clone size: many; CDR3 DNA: TGTGCCAGCAGCCAACCGACAGGGATCGAGAATGAGCAGTTCTTC; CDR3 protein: CASSQPTGIENEQFF
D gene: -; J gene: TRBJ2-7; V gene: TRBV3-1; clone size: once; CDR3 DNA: TGTGCCAGCAGTCCGGGACTCCTGTTTGGCGAGCAGTACTTC; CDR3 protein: CASSPGLLFGEQYF
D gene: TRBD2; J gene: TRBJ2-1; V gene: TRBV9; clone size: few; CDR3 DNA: TGTGCCAGCAGCGACCAAGCCCTCCGGGGGGGCCGGCAGTTCTTC; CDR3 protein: CASSDQALRGGRQFF
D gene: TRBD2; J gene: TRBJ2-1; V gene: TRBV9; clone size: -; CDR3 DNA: TGTGCCAGCAGAGATCCCCACGGGGGGGCCTACAATGAGCAGTTCTTC; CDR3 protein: CASRDPHGGAYNEQFF
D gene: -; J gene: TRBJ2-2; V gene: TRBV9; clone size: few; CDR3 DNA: TGTGCCAGCACCAGTAGGGGGGCGAACACCGGGGAGCTGTTTTTT; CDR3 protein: CASTSRGANTGELFF
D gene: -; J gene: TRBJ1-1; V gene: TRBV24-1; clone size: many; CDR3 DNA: TGTGCCACCAGTGCGGATACTCAGGACACTGAAGCTTTCTTT; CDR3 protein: CATSADTQDTEAFF
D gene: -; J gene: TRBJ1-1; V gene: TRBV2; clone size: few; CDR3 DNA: TGTGCCAGCAGTGATTCGGGGATCACTGAAGCTTTCTTT; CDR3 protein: CASSDSGITEAFF
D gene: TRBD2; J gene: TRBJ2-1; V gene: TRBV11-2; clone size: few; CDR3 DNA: TGTGCCAGCTCGGGGACTAGCGGGGGAGGGAATGAGCAGTTCTTC; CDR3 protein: CASSGTSGGGNEQFF
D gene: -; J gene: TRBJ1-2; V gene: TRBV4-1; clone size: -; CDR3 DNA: TGCGCCAGCAGCCAAGTACCACGGACAGCAAGCAACTATGGCTACACCTTC; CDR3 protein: CASSQVPRTASNYGYTF
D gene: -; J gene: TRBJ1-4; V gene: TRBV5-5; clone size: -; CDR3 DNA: TGTGCCAGCAAAACCGACGGCGCTAATGAAAAACTGTTTTTT; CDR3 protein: CASKTDGANEKLFF
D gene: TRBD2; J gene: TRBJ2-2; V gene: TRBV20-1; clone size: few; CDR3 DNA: TGCAGTGCTATACGGGCTAGCGGATCCACCGGGGAGCTGTTTTTT; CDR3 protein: CSAIRASGSTGELFF
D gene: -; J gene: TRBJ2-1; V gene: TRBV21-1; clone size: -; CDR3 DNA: TGTGCCAGCAGCAAAGTAGTGCGGGACAGGGTATCTTTTCTTGAGAATGAGCAGTTCTTC; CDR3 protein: CASSKVVRDRVSFLENEQFF
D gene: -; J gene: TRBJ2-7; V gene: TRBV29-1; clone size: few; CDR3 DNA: TGCAGCGCTGGGGCTCGCCACGAGCAGTACTTC; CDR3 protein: CSAGARHEQYF
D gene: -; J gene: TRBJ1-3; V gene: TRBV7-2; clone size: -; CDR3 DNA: TGTGCCAGCAGTTGGGGCAGATCTGGAAACACCATATATTTT; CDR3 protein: CASSWGRSGNTIYF